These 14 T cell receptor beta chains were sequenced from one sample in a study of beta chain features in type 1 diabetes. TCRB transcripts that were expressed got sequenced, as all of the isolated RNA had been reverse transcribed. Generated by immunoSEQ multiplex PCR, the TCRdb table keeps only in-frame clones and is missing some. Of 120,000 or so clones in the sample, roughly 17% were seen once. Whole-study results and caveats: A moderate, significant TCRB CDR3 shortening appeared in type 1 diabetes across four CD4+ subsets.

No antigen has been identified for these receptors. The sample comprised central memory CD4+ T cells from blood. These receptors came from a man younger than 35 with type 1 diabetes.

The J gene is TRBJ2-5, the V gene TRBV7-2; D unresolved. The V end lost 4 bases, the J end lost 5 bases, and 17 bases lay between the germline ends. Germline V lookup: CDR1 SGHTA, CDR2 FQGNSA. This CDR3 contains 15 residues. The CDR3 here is CASSSANPPRETQYF. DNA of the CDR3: TGTGCCAGCAGCTCCGCCAACCCTCCGCGGGAGACCCAGTACTTC.

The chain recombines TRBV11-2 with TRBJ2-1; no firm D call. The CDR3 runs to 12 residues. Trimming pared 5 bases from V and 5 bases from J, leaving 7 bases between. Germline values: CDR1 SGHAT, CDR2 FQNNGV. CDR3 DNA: TGTGCCAGCAGCCTCTGGAACAATGAGCAGTTCTTC. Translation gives CASSLWNNEQFF.

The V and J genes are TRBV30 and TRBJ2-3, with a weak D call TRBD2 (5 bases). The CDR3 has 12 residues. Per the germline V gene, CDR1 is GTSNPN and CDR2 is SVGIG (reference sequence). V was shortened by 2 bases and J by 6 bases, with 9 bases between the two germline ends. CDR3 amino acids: CAWSHTRDTQYF. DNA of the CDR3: TGTGCCTGGAGTCACACTAGGGATACGCAGTATTTT.

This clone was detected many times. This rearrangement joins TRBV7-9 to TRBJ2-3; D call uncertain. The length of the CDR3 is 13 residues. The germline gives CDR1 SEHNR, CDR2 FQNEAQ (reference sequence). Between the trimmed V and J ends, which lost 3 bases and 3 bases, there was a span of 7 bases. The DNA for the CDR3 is TGTGCCAGCAGCTTTCTATGGACAGATACGCAGTATTTT. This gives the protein CASSFLWTDTQYF.

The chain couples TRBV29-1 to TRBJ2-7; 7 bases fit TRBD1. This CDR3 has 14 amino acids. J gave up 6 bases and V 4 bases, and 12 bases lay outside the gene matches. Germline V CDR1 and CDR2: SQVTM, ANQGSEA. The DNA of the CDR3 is TGCAGCGTTGCACATACAGGGGTCGGAGGCGAGCAGTACTTC. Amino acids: CSVAHTGVGGEQYF.

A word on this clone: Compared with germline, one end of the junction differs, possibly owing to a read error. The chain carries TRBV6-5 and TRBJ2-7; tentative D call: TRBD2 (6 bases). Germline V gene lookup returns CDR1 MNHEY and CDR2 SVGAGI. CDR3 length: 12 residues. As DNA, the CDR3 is TGTGCCATCAGTGAATTAGGGGACTCAAAGTACTTC. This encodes CAISELGDSKYF.

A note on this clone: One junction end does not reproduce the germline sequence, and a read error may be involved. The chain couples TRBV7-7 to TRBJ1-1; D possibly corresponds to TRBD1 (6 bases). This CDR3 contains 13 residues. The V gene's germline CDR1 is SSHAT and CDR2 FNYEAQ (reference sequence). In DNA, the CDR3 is TGTGCTAGCAGCAGATCAGGGGATACTGAAGCTTTCTTT. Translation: CASSRSGDTEAFF. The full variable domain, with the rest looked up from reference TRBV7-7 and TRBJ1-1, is GAGVSQSPRYKVTKRGQDVTLRCDPISSHATLYWYQQALGQGPEFLTYFNYEAQPDKSGLPSDRFSAERPEGSISTLTIQRTEQRDSAMYRCASSRSGDTEAFFGQGTRLTVV.

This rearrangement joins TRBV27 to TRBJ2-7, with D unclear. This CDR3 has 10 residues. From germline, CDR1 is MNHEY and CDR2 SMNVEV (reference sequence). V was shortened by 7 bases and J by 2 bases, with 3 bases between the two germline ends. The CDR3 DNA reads TGTGCCAGCAACACCTACGAGCAGTACTTC. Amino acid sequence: CASNTYEQYF.

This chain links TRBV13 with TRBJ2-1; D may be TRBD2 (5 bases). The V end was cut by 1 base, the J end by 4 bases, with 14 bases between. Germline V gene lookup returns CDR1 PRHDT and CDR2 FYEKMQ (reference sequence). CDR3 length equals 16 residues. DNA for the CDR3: TGTGCCAGCAGCTTAGTTCGGCGGGCGCTTTACAATGAGCAGTTCTTC. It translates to CASSLVRRALYNEQFF.

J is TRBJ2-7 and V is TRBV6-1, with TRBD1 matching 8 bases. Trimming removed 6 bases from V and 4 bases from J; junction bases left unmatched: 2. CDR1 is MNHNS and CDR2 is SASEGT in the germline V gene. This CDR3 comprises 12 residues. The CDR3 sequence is CASRGQAYEQYF. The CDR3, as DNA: TGTGCCAGCAGGGGACAGGCTTACGAGCAGTACTTC.

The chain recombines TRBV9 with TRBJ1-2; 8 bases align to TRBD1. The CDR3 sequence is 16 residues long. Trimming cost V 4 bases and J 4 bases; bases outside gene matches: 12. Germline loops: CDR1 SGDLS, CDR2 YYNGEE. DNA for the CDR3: TGTGCCAGCAGCCCAACCAGGGGGCGCGAAGGCTATGGCTACACCTTC. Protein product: CASSPTRGREGYGYTF.

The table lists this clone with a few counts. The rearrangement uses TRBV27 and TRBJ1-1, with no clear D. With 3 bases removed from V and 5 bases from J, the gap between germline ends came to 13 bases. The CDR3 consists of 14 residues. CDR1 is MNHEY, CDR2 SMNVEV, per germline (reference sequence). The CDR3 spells CASSLDSLRTEAFF. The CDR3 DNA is TGTGCCAGCAGTTTGGACTCTCTGCGGACTGAAGCTTTCTTT.

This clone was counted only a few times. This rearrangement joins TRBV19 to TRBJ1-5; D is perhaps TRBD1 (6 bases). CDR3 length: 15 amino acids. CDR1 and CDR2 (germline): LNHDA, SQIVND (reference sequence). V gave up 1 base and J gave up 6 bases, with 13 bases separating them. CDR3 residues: CASSIGRGAGQPQHF. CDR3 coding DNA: TGTGCCAGTAGTATAGGAAGGGGGGCGGGTCAGCCCCAGCATTTT.

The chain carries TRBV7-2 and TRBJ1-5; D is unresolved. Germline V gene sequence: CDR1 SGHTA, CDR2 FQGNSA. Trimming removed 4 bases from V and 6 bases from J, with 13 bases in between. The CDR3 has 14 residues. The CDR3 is CASSSARASQPQHF. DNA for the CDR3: TGTGCCAGCAGCTCCGCCCGGGCTAGTCAGCCCCAGCATTTT.